The T cell receptor beta chain under discussion was sequenced for a study of shared clonotypes between healthy human individuals. Produced via immunoSEQ multiplex PCR; TCRdb's table is partial and in-frame only. The repertoire holds about 460,000 clones, with around 77% as singletons. The germline V gene has CDR1 SGHKS and CDR2 YYEKEE (reference sequence). The CDR3 extends over 13 amino acids. V shed 2 bases and J shed 3 bases, with 8 bases lying between them. This clonotype was obtained from a woman aged 40 to 49 in good health. Some clones in this sample may be carry-over from other donors' samples. V usage is TRBV5-5 and J usage is TRBJ1-1; D is unresolved. The sequencing input was PBMCs. In nucleotides, the CDR3 is TGTGCCAGCAGCTTTCATCGCGACACTGAAGCTTTCTTT. It encodes CASSFHRDTEAFF. Full variable domain (rest looked up from reference TRBV5-5 and TRBJ1-1): DAGVTQSPTHLIKTRGQQVTLRCSPISGHKSVSWYQQVLGQGPQFIFQYYEKEERGRGNFPDRFSARQFPNYSSELNVNALLLGDSALYLCASSFHRDTEAFFGQGTRLTVV.